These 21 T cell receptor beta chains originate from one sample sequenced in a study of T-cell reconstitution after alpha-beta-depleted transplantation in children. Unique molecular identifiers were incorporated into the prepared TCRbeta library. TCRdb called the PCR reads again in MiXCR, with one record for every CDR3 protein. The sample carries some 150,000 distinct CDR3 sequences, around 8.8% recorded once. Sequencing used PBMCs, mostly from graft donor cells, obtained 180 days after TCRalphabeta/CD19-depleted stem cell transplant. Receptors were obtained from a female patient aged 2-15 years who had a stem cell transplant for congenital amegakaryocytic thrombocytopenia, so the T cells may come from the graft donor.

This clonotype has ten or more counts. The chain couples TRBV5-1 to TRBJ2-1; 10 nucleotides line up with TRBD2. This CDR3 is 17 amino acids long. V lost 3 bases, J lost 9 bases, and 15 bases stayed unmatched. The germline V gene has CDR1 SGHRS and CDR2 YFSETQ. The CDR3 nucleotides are TGCGCCAGCAGCTCCTCCACACCGAGCGGGGGGGCATTTGAGCAGTTCTTC. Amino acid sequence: CASSSSTPSGGAFEQFF. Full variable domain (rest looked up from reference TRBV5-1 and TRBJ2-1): KAGVTQTPRYLIKTRGQQVTLSCSPISGHRSVSWYQQTPGQGLQFLFEYFSETQRNKGNFPGRFSGRQFSNSRSEMNVSTLELGDSALYLCASSSSTPSGGAFEQFFGPGTRLTVL.

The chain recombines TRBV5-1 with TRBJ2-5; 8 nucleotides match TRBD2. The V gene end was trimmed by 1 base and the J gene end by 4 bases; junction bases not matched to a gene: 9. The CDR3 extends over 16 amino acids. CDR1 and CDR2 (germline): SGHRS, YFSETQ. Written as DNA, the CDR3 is TGCGCCAGCAGCTTGTATTCCCCGGGAGGGCGAGAGACCCAGTACTTC. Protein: CASSLYSPGGRETQYF.

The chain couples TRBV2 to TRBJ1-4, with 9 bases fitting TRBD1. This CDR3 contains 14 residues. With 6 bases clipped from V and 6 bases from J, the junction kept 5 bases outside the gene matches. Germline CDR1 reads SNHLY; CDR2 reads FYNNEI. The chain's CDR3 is CASRQTGGDEKLFF. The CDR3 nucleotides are TGTGCCAGCAGGCAGACAGGGGGTGATGAAAAACTGTTTTTT.

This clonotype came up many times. CDR3 in DNA: TGCAGTGCTAGATCCGGACAGGCCTACGAGCAGTACTTC. It encodes CSARSGQAYEQYF. The V gene is TRBV20-1, the J gene TRBJ2-7; 7 bases match TRBD1. CDR3 size: 13 residues. Germline V gives CDR1 DFQATT, CDR2 SNEGSKA (reference sequence). V shed 2 bases and J 2 bases; nucleotides not matched to a gene: 3.

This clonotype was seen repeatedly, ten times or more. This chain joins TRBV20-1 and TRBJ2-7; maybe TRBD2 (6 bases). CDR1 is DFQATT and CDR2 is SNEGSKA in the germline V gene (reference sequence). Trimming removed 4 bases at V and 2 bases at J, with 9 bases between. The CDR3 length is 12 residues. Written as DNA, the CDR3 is TGCAGTGCTACTCGCGGGGCCTACGAGCAGTACTTC. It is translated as CSATRGAYEQYF.

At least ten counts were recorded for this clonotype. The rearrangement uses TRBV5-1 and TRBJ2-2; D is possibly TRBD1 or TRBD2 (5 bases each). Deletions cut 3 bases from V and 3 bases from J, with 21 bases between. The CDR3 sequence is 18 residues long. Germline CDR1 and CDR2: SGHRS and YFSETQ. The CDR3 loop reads CASSSYPYRMGDTGELFF. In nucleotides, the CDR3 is TGCGCCAGCAGCTCCTATCCTTACAGGATGGGGGACACCGGGGAGCTGTTTTTT.

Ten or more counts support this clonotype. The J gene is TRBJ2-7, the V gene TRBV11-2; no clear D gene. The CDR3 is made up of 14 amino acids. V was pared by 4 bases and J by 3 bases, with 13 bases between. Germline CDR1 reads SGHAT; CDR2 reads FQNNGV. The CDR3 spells CASSSKTGGYEQYF. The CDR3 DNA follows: TGTGCCAGCAGCTCCAAAACGGGCGGCTACGAGCAGTACTTC.

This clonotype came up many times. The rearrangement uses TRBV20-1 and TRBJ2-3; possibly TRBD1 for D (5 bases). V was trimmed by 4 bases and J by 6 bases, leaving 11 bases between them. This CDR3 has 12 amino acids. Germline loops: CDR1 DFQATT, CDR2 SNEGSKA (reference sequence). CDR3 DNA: TGCAGTGCTACGACAGCCACGGATACGCAGTATTTT. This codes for CSATTATDTQYF.

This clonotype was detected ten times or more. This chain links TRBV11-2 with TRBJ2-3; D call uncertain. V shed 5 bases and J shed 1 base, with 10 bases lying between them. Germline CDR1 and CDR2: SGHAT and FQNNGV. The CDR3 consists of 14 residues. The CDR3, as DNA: TGTGCCAGCAGCCAACGGACGGGCACAGATACGCAGTATTTT. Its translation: CASSQRTGTDTQYF.

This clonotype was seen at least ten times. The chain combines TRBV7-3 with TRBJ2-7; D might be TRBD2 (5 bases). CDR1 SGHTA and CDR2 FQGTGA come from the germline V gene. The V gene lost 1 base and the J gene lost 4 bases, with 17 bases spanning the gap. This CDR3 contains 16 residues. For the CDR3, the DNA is TGTGCCAGCAGCTTAATAGTGGGAGACGGAGAATACGAGCAGTACTTC. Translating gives CASSLIVGDGEYEQYF.

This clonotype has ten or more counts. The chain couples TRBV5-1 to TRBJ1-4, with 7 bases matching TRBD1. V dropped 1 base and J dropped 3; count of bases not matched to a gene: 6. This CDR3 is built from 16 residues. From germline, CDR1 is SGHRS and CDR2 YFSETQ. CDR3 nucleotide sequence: TGCGCCAGCAGCTTGTCAGGGGGATGGTCTAATGAAAAACTGTTTTTT. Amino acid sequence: CASSLSGGWSNEKLFF. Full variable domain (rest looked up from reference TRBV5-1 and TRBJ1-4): KAGVTQTPRYLIKTRGQQVTLSCSPISGHRSVSWYQQTPGQGLQFLFEYFSETQRNKGNFPGRFSGRQFSNSRSEMNVSTLELGDSALYLCASSLSGGWSNEKLFFGSGTQLSVL.

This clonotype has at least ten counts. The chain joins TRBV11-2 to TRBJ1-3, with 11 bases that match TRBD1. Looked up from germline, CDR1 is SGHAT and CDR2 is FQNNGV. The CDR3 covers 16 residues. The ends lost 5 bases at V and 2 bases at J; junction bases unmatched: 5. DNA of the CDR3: TGTGCCAGCAGCACCGGGGGACAGGGGGCTGGAAACACCATATATTTT. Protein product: CASSTGGQGAGNTIYF.

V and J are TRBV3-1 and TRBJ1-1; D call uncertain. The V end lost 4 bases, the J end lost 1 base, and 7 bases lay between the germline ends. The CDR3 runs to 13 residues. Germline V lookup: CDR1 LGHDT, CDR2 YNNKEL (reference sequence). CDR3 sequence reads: CASSPRKNTEAFF. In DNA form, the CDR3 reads TGTGCCAGCAGCCCGAGGAAGAACACTGAAGCTTTCTTT. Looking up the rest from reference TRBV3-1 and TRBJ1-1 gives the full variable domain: DTAVSQTPKYLVTQMGNDKSIKCEQNLGHDTMYWYKQDSKKFLKIMFSYNNKELIINETVPNRFSPKSPDKAHLNLHINSLELGDSAVYFCASSPRKNTEAFFGQGTRLTVV.

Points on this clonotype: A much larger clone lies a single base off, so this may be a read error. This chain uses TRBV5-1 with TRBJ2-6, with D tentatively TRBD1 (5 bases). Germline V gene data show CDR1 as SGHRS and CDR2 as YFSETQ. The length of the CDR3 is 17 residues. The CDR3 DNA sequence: TGCGCCAGCAGCTTGGGACAGAGTAGCTCTGGGGCCAACGGCCTGACTTTC. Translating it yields CASSLGQSSSGANGLTF.

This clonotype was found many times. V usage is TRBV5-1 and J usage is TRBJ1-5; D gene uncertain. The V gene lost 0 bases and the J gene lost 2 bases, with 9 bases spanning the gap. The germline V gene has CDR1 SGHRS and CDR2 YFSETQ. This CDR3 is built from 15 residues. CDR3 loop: CASSLAGVGNQPQHF. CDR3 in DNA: TGCGCCAGCAGCTTGGCTGGGGTGGGCAATCAGCCCCAGCATTTT. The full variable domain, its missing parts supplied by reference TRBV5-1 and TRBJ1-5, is KAGVTQTPRYLIKTRGQQVTLSCSPISGHRSVSWYQQTPGQGLQFLFEYFSETQRNKGNFPGRFSGRQFSNSRSEMNVSTLELGDSALYLCASSLAGVGNQPQHFGDGTRLSIL.

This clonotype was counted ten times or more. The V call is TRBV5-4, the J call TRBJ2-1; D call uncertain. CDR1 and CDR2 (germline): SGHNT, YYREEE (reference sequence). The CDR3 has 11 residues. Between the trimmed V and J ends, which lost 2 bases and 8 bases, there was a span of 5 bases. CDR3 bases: TGTGCCAGCAGCTTATTCGATGAGCAGTTCTTC. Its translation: CASSLFDEQFF.

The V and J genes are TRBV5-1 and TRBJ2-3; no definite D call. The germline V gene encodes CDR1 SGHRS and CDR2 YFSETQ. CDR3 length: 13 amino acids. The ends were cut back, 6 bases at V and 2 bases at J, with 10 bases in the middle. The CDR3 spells CASNPSSTDTQYF. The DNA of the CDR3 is TGCGCCAGCAACCCCTCCTCCACAGATACGCAGTATTTT.

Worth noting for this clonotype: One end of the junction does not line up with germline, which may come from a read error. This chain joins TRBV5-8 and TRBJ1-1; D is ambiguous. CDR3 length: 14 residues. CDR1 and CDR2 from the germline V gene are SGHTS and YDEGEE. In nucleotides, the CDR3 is TGTGCCAGCAGCTCGGACTTTCGGAACACTGAAGCTCTCTTT. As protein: CASSSDFRNTEALF.

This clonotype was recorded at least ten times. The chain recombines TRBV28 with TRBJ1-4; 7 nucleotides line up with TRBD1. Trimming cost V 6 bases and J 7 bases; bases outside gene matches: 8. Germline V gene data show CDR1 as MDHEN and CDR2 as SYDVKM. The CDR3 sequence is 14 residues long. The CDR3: CASRPTGAREKLFF. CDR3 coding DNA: TGTGCCAGCAGACCAACAGGGGCCCGTGAAAAACTGTTTTTT.

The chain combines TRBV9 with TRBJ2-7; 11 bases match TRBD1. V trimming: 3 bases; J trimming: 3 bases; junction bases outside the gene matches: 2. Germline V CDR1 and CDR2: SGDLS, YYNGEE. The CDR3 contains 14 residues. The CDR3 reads CASSAGQGVYEQYF. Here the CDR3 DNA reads TGTGCCAGCAGCGCGGGACAGGGGGTCTACGAGCAGTACTTC.

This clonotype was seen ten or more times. CDR3 DNA: TGTGCCACCAGCAGTCAGGGACCCGGGGAGCTGTTTTTT. Its translation is CATSSQGPGELFF. The chain carries TRBV15 and TRBJ2-2; D could derive from TRBD1 or TRBD2 (5 bases each). This CDR3 is 13 amino acids long. V was cut by 3 bases and J by 6 bases, with 8 bases left in between. Germline V gene data show CDR1 as LNHNV and CDR2 as YYDKDF (reference sequence).